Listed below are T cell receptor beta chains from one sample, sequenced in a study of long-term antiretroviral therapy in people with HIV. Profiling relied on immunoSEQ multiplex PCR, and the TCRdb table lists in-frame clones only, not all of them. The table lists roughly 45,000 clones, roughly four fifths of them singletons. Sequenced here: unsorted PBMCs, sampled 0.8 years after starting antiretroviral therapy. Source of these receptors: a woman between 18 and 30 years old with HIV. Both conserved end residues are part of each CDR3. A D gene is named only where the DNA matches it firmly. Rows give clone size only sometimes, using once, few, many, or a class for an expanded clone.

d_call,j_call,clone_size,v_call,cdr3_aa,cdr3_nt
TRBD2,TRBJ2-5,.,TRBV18,CASSPQTSGEETQYF,TGTGCCAGCTCACCACAGACTAGCGGTGAAGAGACCCAGTACTTC
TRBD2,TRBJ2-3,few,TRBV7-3,CASSPVGDSGIGDTQYF,TGTGCCAGCAGCCCAGTGGGTGATAGCGGGATCGGAGATACGCAGTATTTT
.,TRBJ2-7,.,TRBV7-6,CASSEVGDEQYF,TGTGCCAGCAGCGAGGTCGGGGACGAGCAGTACTTC
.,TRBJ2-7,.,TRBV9,CASSVGGRGDEQYF,TGTGCCAGCAGCGTAGGGGGAAGAGGCGACGAGCAGTACTTC
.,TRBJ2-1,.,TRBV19,CASSSDGDNEQFF,TGTGCCAGTAGTAGTGATGGAGACAATGAGCAGTTCTTC
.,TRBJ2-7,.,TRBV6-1,CASSAVGGHPGYEQYF,TGTGCCAGCAGTGCGGTTGGGGGGCACCCGGGCTACGAGCAGTACTTC
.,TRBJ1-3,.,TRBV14,CASSRRGHSGNTIYF,TGTGCCAGCAGCCGTCGAGGTCACTCTGGAAACACCATATATTTT
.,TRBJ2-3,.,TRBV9,CASSFPTGRETDTQYF,TGTGCCAGCAGCTTCCCTACCGGGAGAGAGACAGATACGCAGTATTTT
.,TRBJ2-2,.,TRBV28,CASSPDRRSAGELFF,TGTGCCAGCAGCCCCGACCGCCGGTCAGCTGGGGAGCTGTTTTTT
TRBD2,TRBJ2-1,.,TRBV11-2,CASSGGLAADNEQFF,TGTGCCAGCAGCGGGGGACTAGCAGCGGACAATGAGCAGTTCTTC
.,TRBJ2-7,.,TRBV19,CASSFAGDEQYF,TGTGCCAGTAGTTTCGCAGGGGACGAGCAGTACTTC
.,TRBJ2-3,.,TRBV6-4,CASSEEGFPNTDTQYF,TGTGCCAGCAGTGAAGAAGGATTCCCGAACACAGATACGCAGTATTTT
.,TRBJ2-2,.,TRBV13,CASREGTYGELFF,TGTGCCAGCAGAGAAGGGACTTACGGGGAGCTGTTTTTT
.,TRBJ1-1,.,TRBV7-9,CASSLARGTEAFF,TGTGCCAGCAGCTTAGCCAGGGGCACTGAAGCTTTCTTT
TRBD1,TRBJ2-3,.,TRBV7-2,CASSAGQGSGADTQYF,TGTGCCAGCAGCGCTGGACAGGGCTCGGGCGCAGATACGCAGTATTTT
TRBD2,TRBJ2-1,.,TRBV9,CASSALSGSRYNEQFF,TGTGCCAGCAGCGCCCTTAGCGGGAGTCGGTACAATGAGCAGTTCTTC
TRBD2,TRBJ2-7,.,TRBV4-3,CASSHWGGEGYEQYF,TGCGCCAGCAGCCACTGGGGGGGGGAAGGGTACGAGCAGTACTTC
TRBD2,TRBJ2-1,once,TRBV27,CASSLSATSGWNEQFF,TGTGCCAGCAGTTTATCAGCGACTAGCGGGTGGAATGAGCAGTTCTTC
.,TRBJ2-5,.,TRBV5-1,CASSLGDLGKETQYF,TGCGCCAGCAGCTTGGGGGACTTAGGGAAAGAGACCCAGTACTTC
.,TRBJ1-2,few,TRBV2,CASREGPDHGYTF,TGTGCCTCCCGGGAGGGGCCGGACCATGGCTACACCTTC
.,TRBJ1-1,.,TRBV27,CASSFGGYTEAFF,TGTGCCAGCAGTTTTGGGGGCTACACTGAAGCTTTCTTT
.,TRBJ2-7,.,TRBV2,CASRARDEQYF,TGTGCCAGCAGGGCCAGGGACGAGCAGTACTTC
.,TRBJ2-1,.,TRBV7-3,CASSKGFIGTNEQFF,TGTGCCAGCAGCAAAGGGTTCATAGGGACCAATGAGCAGTTCTTC
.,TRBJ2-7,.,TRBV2,CASSEGTAYEQYF,TGTGCCAGCAGTGAAGGGACAGCCTACGAGCAGTACTTC
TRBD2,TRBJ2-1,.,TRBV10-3,CAISEREEYNEQFF,TGTGCCATCAGTGAGCGGGAGGAGTACAATGAGCAGTTCTTC
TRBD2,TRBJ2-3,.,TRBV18,CASSPISGLSTDTQYF,TGTGCCAGCTCCCCGATTAGCGGGTTGAGCACAGATACGCAGTATTTT
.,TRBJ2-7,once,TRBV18,CASSPWTYEQYF,TGTGCCAGCTCACCATGGACCTACGAGCAGTACTTC
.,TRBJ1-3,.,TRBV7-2,CASSPGGGSGNTIYF,TGTGCCAGCAGCCCTGGGGGAGGGTCTGGAAACACCATATATTTT
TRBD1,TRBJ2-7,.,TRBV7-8,CASSSSTGGKASYEQYF,TGTGCCAGCAGCAGCTCGACAGGGGGGAAGGCCTCCTACGAGCAGTACTTC
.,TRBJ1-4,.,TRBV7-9,CASSLVRGTNEKLFF,TGTGCCAGCAGCTTAGTAAGGGGAACTAATGAAAAACTGTTTTTT
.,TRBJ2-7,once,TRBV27,CASSFQPQAYEQYF,TGTGCCAGCAGTTTCCAACCTCAAGCGTACGAGCAGTACTTC
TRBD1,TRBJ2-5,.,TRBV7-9,CASSEDRGSETQYF,TGTGCCAGCAGCGAAGACAGGGGATCAGAGACCCAGTACTTC
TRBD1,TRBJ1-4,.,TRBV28,CASSLSWGQPTTNEKLFF,TGTGCCAGCAGTCTCTCTTGGGGACAGCCCACAACTAATGAAAAACTGTTTTTT
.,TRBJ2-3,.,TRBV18,CASSPYQGWTDTQYF,TGTGCCAGCTCACCGTACCAGGGGTGGACAGATACGCAGTATTTT
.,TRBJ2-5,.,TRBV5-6,CASSLGGRETQYF,TGTGCCAGCAGCTTGGGAGGGCGGGAGACCCAGTACTTC
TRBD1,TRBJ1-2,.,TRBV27,CASSPDRVNGYTF,TGTGCCAGCAGCCCGGACAGGGTAAATGGCTACACCTTC
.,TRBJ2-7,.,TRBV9,CASSAGGLNPYEQYF,TGTGCCAGCAGCGCCGGGGGACTGAACCCCTACGAGCAGTACTTC
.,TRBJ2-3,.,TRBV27,CASRPGTISMDTQYF,TGTGCCAGCAGACCAGGAACTATTAGCATGGATACGCAGTATTTT
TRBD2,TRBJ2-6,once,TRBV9,CASSSGGGSTVSGANVLTF,TGTGCCAGCAGCTCTGGGGGGGGTAGCACCGTCTCTGGGGCCAACGTCCTGACTTTC
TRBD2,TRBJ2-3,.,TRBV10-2,CASRTSGSTDTQYF,TGCGCCAGCAGGACTAGCGGGAGTACAGATACGCAGTATTTT
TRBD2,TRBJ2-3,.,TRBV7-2,CASSLASVAGNTQYF,TGTGCCAGCAGCTTAGCATCGGTAGCGGGAAATACGCAGTATTTT
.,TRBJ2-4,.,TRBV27,CASSLAGKINIQYF,TGTGCCAGCAGTTTAGCAGGGAAGATAAACATTCAGTACTTC
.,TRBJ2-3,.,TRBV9,CASSVEGGTDTQYF,TGTGCCAGCAGCGTAGAGGGGGGCACAGATACGCAGTATTTT
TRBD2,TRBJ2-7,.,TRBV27,CASSLSGGNYEQYF,TGTGCCAGCAGTTTAAGCGGGGGTAACTACGAGCAGTACTTC
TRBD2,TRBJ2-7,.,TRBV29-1,CSVVRRLADSYEQYF,TGCAGCGTTGTTCGTCGGCTAGCGGATTCCTACGAGCAGTACTTC
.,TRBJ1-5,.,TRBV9,CASSGGGGPQHF,TGTGCCAGCAGCGGGGGCGGGGGGCCCCAGCATTTT
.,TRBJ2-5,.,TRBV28,CASSLSPEGAEETQYF,TGTGCCAGCAGTTTATCCCCGGAGGGGGCAGAGGAGACCCAGTACTTC
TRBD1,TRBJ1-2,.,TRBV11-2,CASSSGQGAGYTF,TGTGCCAGCAGCTCGGGACAGGGGGCTGGCTACACCTTC
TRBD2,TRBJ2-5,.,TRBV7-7,CASSLAASGEQETQYF,TGTGCTAGCAGCTTAGCGGCTAGCGGAGAACAAGAGACCCAGTACTTC
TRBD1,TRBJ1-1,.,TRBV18,CASFRGRGTEAFF,TGTGCCAGCTTCAGGGGGCGGGGTACTGAAGCTTTCTTT
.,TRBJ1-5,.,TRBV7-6,CASSLDGDAEWPQHF,TGTGCCAGCAGCTTAGATGGGGACGCCGAATGGCCCCAGCATTTT
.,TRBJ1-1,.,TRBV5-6,CASSSQGENTEAFF,TGTGCCAGCAGCTCACAGGGTGAGAACACTGAAGCTTTCTTT
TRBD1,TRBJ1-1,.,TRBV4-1,CASRRQGALNTEAFF,TGCGCCAGCAGAAGGCAGGGGGCCCTGAACACTGAAGCTTTCTTT
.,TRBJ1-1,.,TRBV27,CASSFYGVTEAFF,TGTGCCAGCAGTTTTTATGGGGTCACTGAAGCTTTCTTT
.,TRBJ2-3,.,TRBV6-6,CASSYPGVPSTDTQYF,TGTGCCAGCAGTTACCCTGGAGTTCCTAGCACAGATACGCAGTATTTT